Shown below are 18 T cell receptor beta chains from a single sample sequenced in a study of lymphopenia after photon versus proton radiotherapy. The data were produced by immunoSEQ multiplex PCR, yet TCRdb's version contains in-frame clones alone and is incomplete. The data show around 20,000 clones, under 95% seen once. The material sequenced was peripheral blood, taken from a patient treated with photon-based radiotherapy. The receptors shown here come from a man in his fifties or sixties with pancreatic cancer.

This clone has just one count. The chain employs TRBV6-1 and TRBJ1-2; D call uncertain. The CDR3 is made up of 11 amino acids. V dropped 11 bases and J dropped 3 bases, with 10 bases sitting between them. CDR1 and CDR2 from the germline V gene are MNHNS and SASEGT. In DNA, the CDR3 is TGTGCCGCTGGCAGGTACTATGGCTACACCTTC. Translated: CAAGRYYGYTF.

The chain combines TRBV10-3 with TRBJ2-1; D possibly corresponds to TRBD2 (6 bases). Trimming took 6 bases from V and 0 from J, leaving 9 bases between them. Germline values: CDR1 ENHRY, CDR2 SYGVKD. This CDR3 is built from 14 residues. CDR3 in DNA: TGTGCCATCAGGGCGGGGAGCTCCTACAATGAGCAGTTCTTC. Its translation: CAIRAGSSYNEQFF.

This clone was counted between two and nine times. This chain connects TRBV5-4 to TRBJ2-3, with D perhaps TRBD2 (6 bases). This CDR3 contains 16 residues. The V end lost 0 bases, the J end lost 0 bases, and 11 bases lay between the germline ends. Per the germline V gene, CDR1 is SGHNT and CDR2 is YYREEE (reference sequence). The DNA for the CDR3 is TGTGCCAGCAGCTTGGCTTTAGCGGATAGCACAGATACGCAGTATTTT. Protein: CASSLALADSTDTQYF.

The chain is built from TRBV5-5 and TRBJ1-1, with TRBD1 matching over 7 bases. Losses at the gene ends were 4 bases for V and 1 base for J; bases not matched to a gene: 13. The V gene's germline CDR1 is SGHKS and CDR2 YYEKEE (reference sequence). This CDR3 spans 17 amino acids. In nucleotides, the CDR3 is TGTGCCAGCAGCCACACCATCCGGGACAGATGGAACACTGAAGCTTTCTTT. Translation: CASSHTIRDRWNTEAFF.

CDR3 sequence: CASSQSKSYTF. The CDR3 bases are TGTGCCAGCAGCCAATCGAAGTCCTACACCTTC. The chain combines TRBV16 with TRBJ1-2; D gene unclear. Germline values: CDR1 KGHSY, CDR2 FQNENV. The V and J ends lost 0 bases and 10 bases respectively, with 6 bases between them. The CDR3 covers 11 residues.

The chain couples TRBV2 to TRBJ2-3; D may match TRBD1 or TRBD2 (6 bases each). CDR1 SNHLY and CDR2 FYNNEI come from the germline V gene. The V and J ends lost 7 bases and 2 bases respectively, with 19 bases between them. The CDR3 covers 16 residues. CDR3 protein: CASTPKGGLNTDTQYF. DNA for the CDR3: TGTGCCAGCACCCCCAAGGGGGGCCTAAACACAGATACGCAGTATTTT.

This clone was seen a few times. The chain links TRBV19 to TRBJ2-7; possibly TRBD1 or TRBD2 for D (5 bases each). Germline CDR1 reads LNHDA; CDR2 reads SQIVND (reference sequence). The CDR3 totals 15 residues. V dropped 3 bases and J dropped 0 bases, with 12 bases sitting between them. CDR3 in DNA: TGTGCCAGTAGTATCCCCGGGGACCTCTCCTACGAGCAGTACTTC. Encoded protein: CASSIPGDLSYEQYF.

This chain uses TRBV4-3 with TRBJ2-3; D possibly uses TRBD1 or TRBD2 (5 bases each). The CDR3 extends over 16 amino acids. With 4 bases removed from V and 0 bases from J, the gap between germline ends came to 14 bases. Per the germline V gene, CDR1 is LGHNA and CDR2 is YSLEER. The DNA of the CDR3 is TGCGCCAGCAGCCTAGAGGGGTGGCCAAGCACAGATACGCAGTATTTT. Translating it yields CASSLEGWPSTDTQYF.

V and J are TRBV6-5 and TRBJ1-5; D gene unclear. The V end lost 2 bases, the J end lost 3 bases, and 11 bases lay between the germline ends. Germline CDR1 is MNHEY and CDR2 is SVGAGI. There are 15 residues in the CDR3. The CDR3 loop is CASSYEAGLNQPQHF. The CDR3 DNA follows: TGTGCCAGCAGTTACGAAGCCGGTCTCAATCAGCCCCAGCATTTT.

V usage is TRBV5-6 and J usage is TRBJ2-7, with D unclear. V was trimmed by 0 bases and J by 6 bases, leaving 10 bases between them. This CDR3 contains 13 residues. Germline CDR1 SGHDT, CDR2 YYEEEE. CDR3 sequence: CASSLGVVTEQYF. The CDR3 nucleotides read TGTGCCAGCAGCTTGGGAGTAGTGACCGAGCAGTACTTC.

CDR3 nucleotide sequence: TGTGCCAGCTCACCACCGAGGGGAATGAACACTGAAGCTTTCTTT. Encoded protein: CASSPPRGMNTEAFF. The rearrangement joins TRBV18 to TRBJ1-1; possibly TRBD1 for D (5 bases). CDR1 is KGHSH, CDR2 LQKENI, per germline. The CDR3 loop spans 15 amino acids. V lost 0 bases to trimming and J lost 0 bases, with 8 bases between them. Full variable domain (missing parts from reference TRBV18 and TRBJ1-1): NAGVMQNPRHLVRRRGQEARLRCSPMKGHSHVYWYRQLPEEGLKFMVYLQKENIIDESGMPKERFSAEFPKEGPSILRIQQVVRGDSAAYFCASSPPRGMNTEAFFGQGTRLTVV.

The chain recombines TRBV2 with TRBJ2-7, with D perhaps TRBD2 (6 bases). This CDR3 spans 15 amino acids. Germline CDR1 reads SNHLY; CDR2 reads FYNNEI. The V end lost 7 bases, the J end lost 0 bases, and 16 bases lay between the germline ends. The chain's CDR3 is CASTEDYLDSYEQYF. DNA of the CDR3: TGTGCCAGCACCGAGGACTACCTAGACTCCTACGAGCAGTACTTC.

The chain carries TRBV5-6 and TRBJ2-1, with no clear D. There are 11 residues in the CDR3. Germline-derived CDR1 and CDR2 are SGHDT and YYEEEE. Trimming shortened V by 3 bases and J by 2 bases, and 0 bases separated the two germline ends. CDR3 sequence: CASSSYNEQFF. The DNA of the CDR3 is TGTGCCAGCAGCTCCTACAATGAGCAGTTCTTC.

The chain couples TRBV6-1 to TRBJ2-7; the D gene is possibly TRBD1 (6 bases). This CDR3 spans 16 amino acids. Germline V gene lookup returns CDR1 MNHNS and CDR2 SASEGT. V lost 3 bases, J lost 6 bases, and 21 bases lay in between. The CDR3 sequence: CASSDKTGSYFGEQYF. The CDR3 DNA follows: TGTGCCAGCAGTGACAAGACAGGTTCCTACTTTGGCGAGCAGTACTTC.

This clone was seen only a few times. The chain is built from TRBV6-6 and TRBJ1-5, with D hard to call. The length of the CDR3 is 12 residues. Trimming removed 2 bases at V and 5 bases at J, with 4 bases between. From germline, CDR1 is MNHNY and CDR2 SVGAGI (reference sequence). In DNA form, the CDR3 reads TGTGCCAGCAGTTACGGTGATCAGCCCCAGCATTTT. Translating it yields CASSYGDQPQHF.

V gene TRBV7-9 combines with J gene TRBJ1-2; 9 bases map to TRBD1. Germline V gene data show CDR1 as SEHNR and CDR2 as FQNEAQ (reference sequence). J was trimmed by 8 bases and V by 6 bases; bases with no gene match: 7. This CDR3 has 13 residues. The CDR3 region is CASSGDREPGYTF. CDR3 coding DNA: TGTGCCAGCAGTGGGGACAGGGAGCCGGGCTACACCTTC.

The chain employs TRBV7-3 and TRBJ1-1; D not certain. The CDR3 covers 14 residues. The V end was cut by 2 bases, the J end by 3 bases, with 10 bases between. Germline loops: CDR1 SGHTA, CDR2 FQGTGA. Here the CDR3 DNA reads TGTGCCAGCAGCTTATCCGGCACCCACACTGAAGCTTTCTTT. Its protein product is CASSLSGTHTEAFF.

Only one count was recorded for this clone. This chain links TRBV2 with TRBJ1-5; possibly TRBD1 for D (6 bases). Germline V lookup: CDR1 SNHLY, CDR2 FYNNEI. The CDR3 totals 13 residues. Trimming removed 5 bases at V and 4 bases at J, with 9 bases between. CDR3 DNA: TGTGCCAGCAGTCTTACAGGGAATCAGCCCCAGCATTTT. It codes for CASSLTGNQPQHF. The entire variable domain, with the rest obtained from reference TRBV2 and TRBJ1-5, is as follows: EPEVTQTPSHQVTQMGQEVILRCVPISNHLYFYWYRQILGQKVEFLVSFYNNEISEKSEIFDDQFSVERPDGSNFTLKIRSTKLEDSAMYFCASSLTGNQPQHFGDGTRLSIL.